This note documents a single T cell receptor (beta chain) sequence. At the DNA level, this CDR3 is encoded by other sequences in the same sample as well. The CDR3 extends over 15 amino acids. Germline CDR1 is SGHTA and CDR2 is FQGTGA. Trimming cost V 2 bases and J 4 bases, with 12 bases left between them. This sample stems from a study of shared clonotypes between healthy human individuals. The overall study: For every donor, three CD4 naive, three CD4 memory, two CD8 naive and one CD8 memory plates were used.

On sorted subsets, replicate PCRs used about 200 ng DNA, or about 30,000 T cell genomes. TCRdb's table, derived via immunoSEQ multiplex PCR, lists solely in-frame clones and lacks some. The sample consists of about 2.2 million clones, around 93% of them appearing once. Naive CD8 cells, CD45RO-negative and positively selected for CCR7, excluded terminally differentiated effector memory CD45RA+ cells. The V call is TRBV7-3, the J call TRBJ2-1; perhaps TRBD2 as D (8 bases). The sequence was collected from a man aged 18 to 30 in good health. Some clones in this sample may be carry-over from other donors' samples. Material: naive CD8+ T cells from PBMCs. The CDR3 protein is CASSLLAGQYNEQFF. The CDR3 DNA reads TGTGCCAGCAGCTTATTAGCGGGACAGTACAATGAGCAGTTCTTC. Full variable domain (remainder filled in from reference TRBV7-3 and TRBJ2-1): GAGVSQTPSNKVTEKGKYVELRCDPISGHTALYWYRQSLGQGPEFLIYFQGTGAADDSGLPNDRFFAVRPEGSVSTLKIQRTERGDSAVYLCASSLLAGQYNEQFFGPGTRLTVL.